A single sample gave rise to the 2 T cell receptor beta chains below, sequenced in a study of beta chain features in type 1 diabetes. The authors reverse transcribed all of the isolated RNA, so sequencing captured expressed TCRB transcripts. Clones were read by immunoSEQ multiplex PCR, and TCRdb kept only the in-frame ones, dropping some. The sample has fewer than 250,000 clones; roughly 13% are singletons. Input material: naive CD4+ T cells from blood. These receptors were obtained from a woman between 35 and 50 years old in good health.

In this sample, this clone turned up a few times. This sequence joins TRBV18 and TRBJ1-2, with TRBD1 as a possible D gene (5 bases). V lost 2 bases to trimming and J lost 3 bases, with 13 bases between them. Germline loops: CDR1 KGHSH, CDR2 LQKENI. The CDR3 is 15 amino acids. CDR3 DNA sequence: TGTGCCAGCTCACCATATTCGGTGACAGACTATGGCTACACCTTC. Translated: CASSPYSVTDYGYTF.

This clone was found a few times. V is TRBV4-3 and J is TRBJ2-1; 8 bases map to TRBD2. Germline lookup yields CDR1 LGHNA and CDR2 YSLEER. The CDR3 sequence is 19 residues long. Unmatched junction bases numbered 11, after V lost 1 base and J lost 0 bases. The CDR3 bases are TGCGCCAGCAGCCAAGTAGGCATCCGGGGGGGCAGCTCCTACAATGAGCAGTTCTTC. This gives the protein CASSQVGIRGGSSYNEQFF.